Listed below are T cell receptor beta chains from one sample, sequenced in a study of long-term antiretroviral therapy in people with HIV. Assay: immunoSEQ multiplex PCR; the TCRdb copy retains only in-frame clones and omits some. The sample contains under 20,000 clones, 80% of which appear only once. Source: unsorted PBMCs, taken 0.2 years after starting antiretroviral therapy. These receptors were obtained from a woman between 40 and 55 years old with HIV. The CDR3 runs from the conserved cysteine through the conserved F or W. Each record gives: D gene, V gene, J gene, clone size, CDR3 DNA, CDR3 protein. A D gene is named only where the DNA matches it firmly. Only part of the rows carry a size: once, few, many, or a class if the clone is expanded.

>.|TRBV14|TRBJ2-5|.
TGTGCCAGCAGCCAGGGAGAGATCCAGTACTTC
CASSQGEIQYF
>TRBD2|TRBV7-9|TRBJ2-2|.
TGTGCCAGCAGCGGGGGACTAGCGGAGGCGAACACCGGGGAGCTGTTTTTT
CASSGGLAEANTGELFF
>.|TRBV6-1|TRBJ1-1|.
TGTGCCAGCACCTTCTCTATGGGGCCTCCTGAAGCTTTCTTT
CASTFSMGPPEAFF
>.|TRBV19|TRBJ2-7|.
TGTGCCAGTAGTAATCTTCCAGGGGACGAGCAGTACTTC
CASSNLPGDEQYF
>.|TRBV6-1|TRBJ1-6|few
TGTGCCAGCAGTGTGGCCTTTGCAGATTCACCCCTCCACTTT
CASSVAFADSPLHF
>.|TRBV6-5|TRBJ1-4|.
TGTGCCAGCAGTCGACATCCAACTAATGAAAAACTGTTTTTT
CASSRHPTNEKLFF
>.|TRBV18|TRBJ1-3|.
TGTGCCAGCTCACCATCCTGGGGCCTCTCTGGAAACACCATATATTTT
CASSPSWGLSGNTIYF
>TRBD1|TRBV5-1|TRBJ1-2|.
TGCGCCAGCAGCTTGGGTTGGACAGGGGCGATGGATGGCTACACCTTC
CASSLGWTGAMDGYTF
>TRBD2|TRBV5-5|TRBJ2-5|once
TGTGCCAGCAGCCCTAGGGGCCTAGCGGGGGGTGAGACCCAGTACTTC
CASSPRGLAGGETQYF
>.|TRBV5-1|TRBJ1-1|.
TGCGCCAGCAGCTTGGAAGGGGAAAGGGTTGAAGCTTTCTTT
CASSLEGERVEAFF
>.|TRBV30|TRBJ2-5|once
TGTGCCTGGAGTTTGCTGGAGACCCAGTACTTC
CAWSLLETQYF
>.|TRBV18|TRBJ1-1|.
TGTGCCAGCTCACCGGAAGCGGGGACTGAAGCTTTCTTT
CASSPEAGTEAFF
>TRBD1|TRBV29-1|TRBJ1-4|.
TGCAGCGTCCGGACAGGTTCTGCAACTAATGAAAAACTGTTTTTT
CSVRTGSATNEKLFF
>.|TRBV9|TRBJ1-3|.
TGTGCCAGCAGCGGGCTAGGGGGGTCTGGAAACACCATATATTTT
CASSGLGGSGNTIYF
>.|TRBV6-5|TRBJ2-5|once
TGTGCCAGCAGTTTGGGCCCGCTTGGGGAGACCCAGTACTTC
CASSLGPLGETQYF
>TRBD2|TRBV29-1|TRBJ2-7|once
TGCAGCGCGGGGACTAGCGGGAGGCACCTCCCCTACGAGCAGTACTTC
CSAGTSGRHLPYEQYF
>TRBD1|TRBV7-6|TRBJ2-7|.
TGTGCCAGCAGCTTAGCCGTGCCGGGACAGGGATCCTACGAGCAGTACTTC
CASSLAVPGQGSYEQYF
>.|TRBV12-5|TRBJ2-1|.
TGTGCTAGTGTGGATAATAGAATGCCATCCTACAATGAGCAGTTCTTC
CASVDNRMPSYNEQFF
>.|TRBV6-5|TRBJ2-5|.
TGTGCCAGCAGTTATAATCGGGAGACCCAGTACTTC
CASSYNRETQYF
>.|TRBV27|TRBJ2-7|.
TGTGCCAGCAGTTTAAGCCGGACCCTGTACGAGCAGTACTTC
CASSLSRTLYEQYF
>TRBD1|TRBV14|TRBJ1-1|.
TGTGCCAGCAGGCTGACAGGGGGGACTGAAGCTTTCTTT
CASRLTGGTEAFF
>.|TRBV18|TRBJ1-1|.
TGTGCCAGCTCACCAGGAATTTTCGGGGTGAGGACTGAAGCTTTCTTT
CASSPGIFGVRTEAFF
>.|TRBV18|TRBJ1-1|once
TGTGCCAGCTCACCAACCGGCGCGGGGTACACTGAAGCTTTCTTT
CASSPTGAGYTEAFF
>.|TRBV19|TRBJ1-1|.
TGTGCCAGTAGCGATACGAAGGGCAGAACTGAAGCTTTCTTT
CASSDTKGRTEAFF
>TRBD2|TRBV5-1|TRBJ2-2|.
TGCGCCAGCAGCTTGGCCGGCGGGGGAACCGGGGAGCTGTTTTTT
CASSLAGGGTGELFF
>.|TRBV7-9|TRBJ1-1|.
TGTGCCAGCAGCTTAGGAAGAGGCCTTTCAGGGGCTTTCTTT
CASSLGRGLSGAFF
>.|TRBV27|TRBJ2-1|.
TGTGCCAGCAGCCCGAGGTGGTCCGGGAGAGGTTTGTACAATGAGCAGTTCTTC
CASSPRWSGRGLYNEQFF